The clone carrying this T cell receptor (beta chain) was picked up a small number of times. Its matching antigen is unknown. Method: immunoSEQ multiplex PCR; TCRdb's copy keeps in-frame clones and lacks some. The table includes roughly 100,000 clones, around 90% detected once. This sample was included in a study of OX40 agonist ivuxolimab in advanced cancers. Study context: Dose-escalation patients had hepatocellular carcinoma, melanoma, renal cell or head and neck cancer. General study results and limits: Dose levels from 0.1 to 3.0 mg/kg saw CD4+ and CD8+ blood T cells expand clonally by week 6. Normalized T-cell clonal expansion was also low in a subset of nonresponders. Relative to CD4+ cells, CD8+ T cells on average had more expanded clones.

The sequence came from an adult with an advanced solid tumor such as melanoma, head and neck, liver or kidney cancer. Here the sequenced sample was CD4+ or CD8+ T cells sorted from blood, taken in a trial of the OX40 agonist ivuxolimab.

The CDR3 loop is CASRKTGSSSYEQYF. The CDR3 bases are TGCGCCAGCAGGAAGACAGGGTCGAGCTCCTACGAGCAGTACTTC. The chain has TRBV10-2 and TRBJ2-7, with 7 positions matching TRBD1. The germline gives CDR1 WSHSY, CDR2 SAAADI. The CDR3 is made up of 15 amino acids. V was pared by 6 bases and J by 0 bases, with 8 bases of the junction left unmatched.